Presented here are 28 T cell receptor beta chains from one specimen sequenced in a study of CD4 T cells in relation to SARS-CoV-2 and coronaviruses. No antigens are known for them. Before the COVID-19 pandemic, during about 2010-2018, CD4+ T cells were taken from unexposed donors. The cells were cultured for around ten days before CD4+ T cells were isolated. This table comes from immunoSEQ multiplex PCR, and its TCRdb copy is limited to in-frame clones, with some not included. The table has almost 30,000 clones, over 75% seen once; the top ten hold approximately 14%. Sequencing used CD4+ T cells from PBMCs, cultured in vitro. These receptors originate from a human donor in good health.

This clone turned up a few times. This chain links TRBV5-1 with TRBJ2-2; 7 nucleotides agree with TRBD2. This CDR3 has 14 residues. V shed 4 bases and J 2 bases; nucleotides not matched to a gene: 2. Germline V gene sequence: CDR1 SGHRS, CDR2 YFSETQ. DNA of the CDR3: TGCGCCAGCAGCACGGGACTAAACACCGGGGAGCTGTTTTTT. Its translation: CASSTGLNTGELFF.

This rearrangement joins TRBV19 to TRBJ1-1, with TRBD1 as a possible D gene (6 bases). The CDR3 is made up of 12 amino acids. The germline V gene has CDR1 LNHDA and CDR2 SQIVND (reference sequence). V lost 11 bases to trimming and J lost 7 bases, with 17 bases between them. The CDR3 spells CAAGNQGIEAFF. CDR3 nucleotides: TGTGCCGCCGGTAATCAGGGGATTGAAGCTTTCTTT.

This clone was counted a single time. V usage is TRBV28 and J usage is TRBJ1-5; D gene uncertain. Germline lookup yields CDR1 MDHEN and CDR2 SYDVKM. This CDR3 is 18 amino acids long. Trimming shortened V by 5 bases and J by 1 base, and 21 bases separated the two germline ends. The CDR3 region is CASSPLPAGLRSNQPQHF. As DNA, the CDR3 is TGTGCCAGCAGTCCACTGCCCGCAGGTTTACGGAGCAATCAGCCCCAGCATTTT.

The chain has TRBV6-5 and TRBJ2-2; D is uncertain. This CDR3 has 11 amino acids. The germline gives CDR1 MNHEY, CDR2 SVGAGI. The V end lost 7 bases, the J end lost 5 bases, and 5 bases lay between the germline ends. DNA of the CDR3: TGTGCCAGCAAGGGAACCGGGGAGCTGTTTTTT. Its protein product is CASKGTGELFF.

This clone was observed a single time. As DNA, the CDR3 is TGCGCCAGCAGCTTGGACGTCAATGAGCAGTTCTTC. Translated, it gives CASSLDVNEQFF. The chain carries TRBV5-1 and TRBJ2-1; D remains unclear. The germline V gene encodes CDR1 SGHRS and CDR2 YFSETQ. There are 12 residues in the CDR3. The V end was cut by 0 bases, the J end by 6 bases, with 4 bases between.

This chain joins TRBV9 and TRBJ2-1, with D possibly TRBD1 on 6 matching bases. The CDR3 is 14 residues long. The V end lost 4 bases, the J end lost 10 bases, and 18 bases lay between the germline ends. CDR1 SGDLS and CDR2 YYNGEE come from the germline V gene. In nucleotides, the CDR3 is TGTGCCAGCAGCCGAAATAGACCTGGGGGCGAGCAGTTCTTC. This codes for CASSRNRPGGEQFF.

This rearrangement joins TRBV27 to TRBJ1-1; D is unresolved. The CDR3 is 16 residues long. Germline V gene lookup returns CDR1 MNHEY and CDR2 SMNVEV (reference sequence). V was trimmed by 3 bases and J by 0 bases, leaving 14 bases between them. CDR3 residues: CASSFAVGQVNTEAFF. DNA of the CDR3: TGTGCCAGCAGTTTCGCGGTTGGGCAGGTGAACACTGAAGCTTTCTTT.

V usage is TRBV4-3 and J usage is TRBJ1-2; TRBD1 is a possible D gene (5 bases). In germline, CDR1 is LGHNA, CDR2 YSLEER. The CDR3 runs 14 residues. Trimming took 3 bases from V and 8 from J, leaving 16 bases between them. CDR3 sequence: CASSQSLGVWGYTF. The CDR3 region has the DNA TGCGCCAGCAGCCAGTCATTAGGGGTCTGGGGCTACACCTTC.

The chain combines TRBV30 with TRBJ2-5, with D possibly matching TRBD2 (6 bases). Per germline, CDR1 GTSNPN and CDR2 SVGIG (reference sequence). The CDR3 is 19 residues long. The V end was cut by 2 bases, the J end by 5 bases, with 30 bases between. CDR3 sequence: CAWSRGDVDGISASETQYF. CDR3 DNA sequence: TGTGCCTGGAGTCGCGGGGATGTGGACGGTATATCGGCCTCGGAGACCCAGTACTTC.

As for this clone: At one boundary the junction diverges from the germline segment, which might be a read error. CDR3 in amino acids: CASSPFRDRGGSYNSPLHF. The CDR3 DNA is TGTGCTAGCAGCCCCTTTCGGGACAGGGGTGGGTCCTATAATTCACCCCTCCACTTT. The gene calls are TRBV7-7 and TRBJ1-6; TRBD1 aligns across 10 bases. The CDR3 runs to 19 residues. Germline values: CDR1 SSHAT, CDR2 FNYEAQ (reference sequence). Full variable domain (outside the CDR3, taken from reference TRBV7-7 and TRBJ1-6): GAGVSQSPRYKVTKRGQDVTLRCDPISSHATLYWYQQALGQGPEFLTYFNYEAQPDKSGLPSDRFSAERPEGSISTLTIQRTEQRDSAMYRCASSPFRDRGGSYNSPLHFGNGTRLTVT.

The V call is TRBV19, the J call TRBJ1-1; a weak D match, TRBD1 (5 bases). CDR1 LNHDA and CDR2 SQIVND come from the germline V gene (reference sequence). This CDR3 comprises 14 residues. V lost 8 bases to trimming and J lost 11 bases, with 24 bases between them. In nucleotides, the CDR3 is TGTGCCAGTCTAATCGGGGGGGAGAGTCTGGAGGCTTTCTTT. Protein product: CASLIGGESLEAFF.

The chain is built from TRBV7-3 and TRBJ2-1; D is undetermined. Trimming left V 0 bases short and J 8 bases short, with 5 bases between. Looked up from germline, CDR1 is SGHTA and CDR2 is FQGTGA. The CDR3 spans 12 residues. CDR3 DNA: TGTGCCAGCAGCTTAACCCCGGATGAGCAGTTCTTC. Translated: CASSLTPDEQFF.

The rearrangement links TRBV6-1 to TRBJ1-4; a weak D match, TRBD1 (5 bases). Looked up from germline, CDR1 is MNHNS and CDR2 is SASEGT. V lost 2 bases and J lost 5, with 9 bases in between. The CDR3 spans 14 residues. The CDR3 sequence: CASSERTRNEKLFF. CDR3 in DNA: TGTGCCAGCAGTGAAAGGACAAGAAATGAAAAACTGTTTTTT.

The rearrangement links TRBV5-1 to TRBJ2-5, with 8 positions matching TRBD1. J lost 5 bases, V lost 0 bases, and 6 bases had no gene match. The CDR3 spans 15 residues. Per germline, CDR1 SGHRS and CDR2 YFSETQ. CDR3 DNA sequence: TGCGCCAGCAGCTTGGCTCCGAACAGGGGGGAGACCCAGTACTTC. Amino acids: CASSLAPNRGETQYF. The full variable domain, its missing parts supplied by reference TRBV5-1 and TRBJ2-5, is KAGVTQTPRYLIKTRGQQVTLSCSPISGHRSVSWYQQTPGQGLQFLFEYFSETQRNKGNFPGRFSGRQFSNSRSEMNVSTLELGDSALYLCASSLAPNRGETQYFGPGTRLLVL.

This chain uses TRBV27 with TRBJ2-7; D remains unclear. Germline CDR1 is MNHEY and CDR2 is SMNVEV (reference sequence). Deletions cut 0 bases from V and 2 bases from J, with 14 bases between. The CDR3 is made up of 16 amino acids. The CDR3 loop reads CASSLSVRGSPYEQYF. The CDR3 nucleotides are TGTGCCAGCAGTTTATCGGTACGAGGCTCACCCTACGAGCAGTACTTC.

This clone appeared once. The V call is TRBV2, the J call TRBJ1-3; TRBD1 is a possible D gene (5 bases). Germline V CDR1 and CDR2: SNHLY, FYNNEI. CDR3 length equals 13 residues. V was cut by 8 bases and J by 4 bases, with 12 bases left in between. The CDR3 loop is CASSDSFGNTIYF. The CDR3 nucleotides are TGTGCCAGCTCCGACAGCTTCGGAAACACCATATATTTT. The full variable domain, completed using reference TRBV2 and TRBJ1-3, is EPEVTQTPSHQVTQMGQEVILRCVPISNHLYFYWYRQILGQKVEFLVSFYNNEISEKSEIFDDQFSVERPDGSNFTLKIRSTKLEDSAMYFCASSDSFGNTIYFGEGSWLTVV.

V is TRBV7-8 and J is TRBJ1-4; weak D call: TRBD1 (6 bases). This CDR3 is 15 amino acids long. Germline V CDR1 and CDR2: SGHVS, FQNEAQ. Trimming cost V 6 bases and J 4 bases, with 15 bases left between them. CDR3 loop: CASSYNRAHNEKLFF. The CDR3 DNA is TGTGCCAGCAGTTATAACAGGGCTCATAATGAAAAACTGTTTTTT.

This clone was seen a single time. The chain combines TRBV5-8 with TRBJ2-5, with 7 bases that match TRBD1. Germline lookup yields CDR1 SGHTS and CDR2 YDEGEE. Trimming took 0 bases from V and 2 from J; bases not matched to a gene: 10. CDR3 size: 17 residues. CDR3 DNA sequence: TGTGCCAGCAGCTTGGACAGACAGGGACCCCTGCAAGAGACCCAGTACTTC. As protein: CASSLDRQGPLQETQYF.

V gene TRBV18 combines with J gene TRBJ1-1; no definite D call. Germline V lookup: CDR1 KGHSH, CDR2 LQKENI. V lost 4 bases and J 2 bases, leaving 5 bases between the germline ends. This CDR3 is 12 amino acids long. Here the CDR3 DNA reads TGTGCCAGCTCACGCCCAAACACTGAAGCTTTCTTT. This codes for CASSRPNTEAFF. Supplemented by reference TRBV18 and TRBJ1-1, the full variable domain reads NAGVMQNPRHLVRRRGQEARLRCSPMKGHSHVYWYRQLPEEGLKFMVYLQKENIIDESGMPKERFSAEFPKEGPSILRIQQVVRGDSAAYFCASSRPNTEAFFGQGTRLTVV.

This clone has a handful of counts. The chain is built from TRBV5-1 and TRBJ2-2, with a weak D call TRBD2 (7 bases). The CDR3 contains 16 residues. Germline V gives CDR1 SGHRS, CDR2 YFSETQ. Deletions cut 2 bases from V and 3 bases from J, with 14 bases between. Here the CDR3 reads CASSFQGGADTGELFF. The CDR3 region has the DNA TGCGCCAGCAGCTTCCAAGGGGGGGCGGACACCGGGGAGCTGTTTTTT.

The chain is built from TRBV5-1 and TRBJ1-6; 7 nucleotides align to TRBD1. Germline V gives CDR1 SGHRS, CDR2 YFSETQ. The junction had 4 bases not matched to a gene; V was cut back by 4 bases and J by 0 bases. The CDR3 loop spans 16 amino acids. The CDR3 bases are TGCGCCAGCAGCAAGGACAGGAGCTCCTATAATTCACCCCTCCACTTT. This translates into CASSKDRSSYNSPLHF.

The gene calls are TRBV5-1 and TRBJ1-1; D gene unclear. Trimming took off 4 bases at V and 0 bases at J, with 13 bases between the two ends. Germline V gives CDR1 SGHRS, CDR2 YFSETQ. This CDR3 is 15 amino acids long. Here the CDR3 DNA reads TGCGCCAGCAGCGGCGGCAGATTAATGAACACTGAAGCTTTCTTT. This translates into CASSGGRLMNTEAFF.

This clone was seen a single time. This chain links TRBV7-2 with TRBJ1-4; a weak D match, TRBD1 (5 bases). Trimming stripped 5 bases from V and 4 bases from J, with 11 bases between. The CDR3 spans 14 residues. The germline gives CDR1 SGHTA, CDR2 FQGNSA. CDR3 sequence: CASSHDSSNEKLFF. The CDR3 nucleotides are TGTGCCAGCAGCCACGACAGTAGTAATGAAAAACTGTTTTTT.

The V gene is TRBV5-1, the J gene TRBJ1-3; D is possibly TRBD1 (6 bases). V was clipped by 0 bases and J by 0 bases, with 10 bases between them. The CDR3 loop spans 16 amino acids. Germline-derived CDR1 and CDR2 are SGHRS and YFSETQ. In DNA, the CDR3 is TGCGCCAGCAGCTTGGCAACAGGGCTCTCTGGAAACACCATATATTTT. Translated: CASSLATGLSGNTIYF.

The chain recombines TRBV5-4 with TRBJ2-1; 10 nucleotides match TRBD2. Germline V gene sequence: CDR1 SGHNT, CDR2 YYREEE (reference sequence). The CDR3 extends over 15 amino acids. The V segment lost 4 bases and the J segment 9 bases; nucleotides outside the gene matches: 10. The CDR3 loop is CASSGGLARSSEQFF. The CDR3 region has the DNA TGTGCCAGCAGCGGGGGACTAGCGAGGTCTAGTGAGCAGTTCTTC.

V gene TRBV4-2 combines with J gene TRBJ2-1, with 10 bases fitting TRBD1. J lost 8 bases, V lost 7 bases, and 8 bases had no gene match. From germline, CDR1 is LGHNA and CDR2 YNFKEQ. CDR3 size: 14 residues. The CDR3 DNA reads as TGTGCCAGCAACCCGACAGGGGGCGACGATGAGCAGTTCTTC. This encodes CASNPTGGDDEQFF.

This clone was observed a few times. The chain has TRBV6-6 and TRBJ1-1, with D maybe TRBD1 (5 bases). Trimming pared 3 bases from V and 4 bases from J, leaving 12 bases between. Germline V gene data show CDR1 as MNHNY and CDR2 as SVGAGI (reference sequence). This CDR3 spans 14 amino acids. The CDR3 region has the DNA TGTGCCAGCAGTTATCTCAGGGATGGCACTGAAGCTTTCTTT. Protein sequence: CASSYLRDGTEAFF.

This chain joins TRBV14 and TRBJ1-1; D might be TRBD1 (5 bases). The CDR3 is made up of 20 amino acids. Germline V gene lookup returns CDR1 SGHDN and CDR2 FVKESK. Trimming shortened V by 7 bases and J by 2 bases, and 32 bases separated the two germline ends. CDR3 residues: CASTRGRGRTQKNFNTEAFF. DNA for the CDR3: TGTGCCAGCACCCGGGGCCGAGGGAGGACACAGAAGAACTTCAACACTGAAGCTTTCTTT.